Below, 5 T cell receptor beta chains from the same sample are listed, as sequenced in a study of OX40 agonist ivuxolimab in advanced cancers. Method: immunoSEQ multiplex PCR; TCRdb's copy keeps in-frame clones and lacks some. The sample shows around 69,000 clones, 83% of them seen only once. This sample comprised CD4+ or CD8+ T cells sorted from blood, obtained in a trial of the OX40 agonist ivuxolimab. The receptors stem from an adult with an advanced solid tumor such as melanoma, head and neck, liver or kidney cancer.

CDR3 in amino acids: CASSQDLAGETQYF. CDR3 nucleotides: TGCGCCAGCAGCCAAGATCTAGCGGGAGAGACCCAGTACTTC. The rearrangement uses TRBV4-1 and TRBJ2-5; TRBD2 agrees at 8 bases. Trimming at V came to 0 bases and at J to 4 bases, leaving 1 base not matched to a gene. CDR3 length: 14 residues. Germline CDR1 reads MGHRA; CDR2 reads YSYEKL.

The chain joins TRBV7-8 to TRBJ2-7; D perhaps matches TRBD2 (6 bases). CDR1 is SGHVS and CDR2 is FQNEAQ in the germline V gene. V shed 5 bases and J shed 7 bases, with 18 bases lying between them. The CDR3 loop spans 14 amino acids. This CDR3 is CASSQGTGVGEQYF. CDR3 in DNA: TGTGCCAGCAGCCAAGGGACTGGGGTAGGGGAGCAGTACTTC.

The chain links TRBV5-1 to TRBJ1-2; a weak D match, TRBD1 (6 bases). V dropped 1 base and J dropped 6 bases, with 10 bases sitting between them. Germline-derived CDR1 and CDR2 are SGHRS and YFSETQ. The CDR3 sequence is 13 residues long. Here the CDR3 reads CASSLNRDHGYTF. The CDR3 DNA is TGCGCCAGCAGCTTGAACAGGGACCATGGCTACACCTTC.

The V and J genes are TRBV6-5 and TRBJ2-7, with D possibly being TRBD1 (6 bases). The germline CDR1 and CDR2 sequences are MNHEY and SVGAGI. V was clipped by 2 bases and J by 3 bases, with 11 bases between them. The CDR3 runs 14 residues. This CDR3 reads CASSYDPQGYEQYF. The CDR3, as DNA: TGTGCCAGCAGTTACGACCCACAGGGCTACGAGCAGTACTTC.

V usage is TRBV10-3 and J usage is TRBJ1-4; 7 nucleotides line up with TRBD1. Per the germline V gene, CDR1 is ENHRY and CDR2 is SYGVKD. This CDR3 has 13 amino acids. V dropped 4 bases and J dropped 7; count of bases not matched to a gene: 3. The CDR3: CAISGPGGEKLFF. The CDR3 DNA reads TGTGCCATCAGTGGGCCAGGGGGTGAAAAACTGTTTTTT.